This is a list of T cell receptor beta chains from one sample in a study of regulatory T cells in long-lasting Graves disease. A single record per CDR3 protein comes from TCRdb applying MiXCR to the multiplex PCR reads. The table records under 450,000 distinct CDR3 sequences, about 25% of them present only once. Sequencing was performed on peripheral blood mononuclear cells (PBMCs), taken when the disease was refractory, from a patient treated with antithyroid drugs. These receptors all stem from a female donor with Graves disease. Both conserved end residues are part of each CDR3. The order of the fields is CDR3 DNA, CDR3 protein, V gene, clone size, D gene, J gene. The D gene is left open where the match is weak. Size is stated for part of the rows, as once, few or many counts, or as a class when the clone is expanded.

CDR3nt: TGCGCCAGCTCCCGACTTCAGGGAAGTTATGAAAAACTGTTTTTT
CDR3aa: CASSRLQGSYEKLFF
v_gene: TRBV5-1
abundance: few
d_gene: NA
j_gene: TRBJ1-4

CDR3nt: TGTGCCAGCAGTGAACTGGGAGCTGAAGCTTTCTTT
CDR3aa: CASSELGAEAFF
v_gene: TRBV28
abundance: many
d_gene: NA
j_gene: TRBJ1-1

CDR3nt: TGTGCCAGCAGTAAGGTATCAGCCAAAAACATTCAGTACTTC
CDR3aa: CASSKVSAKNIQYF
v_gene: TRBV28
abundance: many
d_gene: NA
j_gene: TRBJ2-4

CDR3nt: TGTGCCAGCAGCTTAAGGGGTCCGGAAATGCTAAATGAGCAGTTCTTC
CDR3aa: CASSLRGPEMLNEQFF
v_gene: TRBV11-2
abundance: NA
d_gene: NA
j_gene: TRBJ2-1

CDR3nt: TGTGCCAGCAGGCCTCCCGGCGGTGGGCTAGCCAAAAACATTCAGTACTTC
CDR3aa: CASRPPGGGLAKNIQYF
v_gene: TRBV12-3/TRBV12-4
abundance: few
d_gene: NA
j_gene: TRBJ2-4

CDR3nt: TGTGCCAGTAGCTTGCTAGGTCGGCTGGAGGAAGATACGCAGTATTTT
CDR3aa: CASSLLGRLEEDTQYF
v_gene: TRBV6-1
abundance: NA
d_gene: NA
j_gene: TRBJ2-3

CDR3nt: TGTGCCAGCAGCTTAGACGGGAGAAGGGTAGAGACCCAGTACTTC
CDR3aa: CASSLDGRRVETQYF
v_gene: TRBV7-2
abundance: many
d_gene: NA
j_gene: TRBJ2-5

CDR3nt: TGTGCCACCAGTGGTAGCGGGTCGAACAATGAGCAGTTCTTC
CDR3aa: CATSGSGSNNEQFF
v_gene: TRBV24-1
abundance: NA
d_gene: TRBD2
j_gene: TRBJ2-1

CDR3nt: TGTGCCAGCAGATCGGGGGGAGGCACTGAAGCTTTCTTT
CDR3aa: CASRSGGGTEAFF
v_gene: TRBV11-2
abundance: many
d_gene: NA
j_gene: TRBJ1-1

CDR3nt: TGTGCCAGCAGCCGCCCCGGACTAGAATCGTCCTACGAGCAGTACTTC
CDR3aa: CASSRPGLESSYEQYF
v_gene: TRBV6-1
abundance: few
d_gene: TRBD2
j_gene: TRBJ2-7

CDR3nt: TGTGCCATCAGTTCAACTAGCCTTAATGAAAAACTGTTTTTT
CDR3aa: CAISSTSLNEKLFF
v_gene: TRBV10-3
abundance: once
d_gene: NA
j_gene: TRBJ1-4

CDR3nt: TGTGCCACCAGTGACCCCGGGACGGCGAGCTCCTACAATGAGCAGTTCTTC
CDR3aa: CATSDPGTASSYNEQFF
v_gene: TRBV24-1
abundance: few
d_gene: NA
j_gene: TRBJ2-1

CDR3nt: TGTGCCAGCAGCTTAGTGGGCTCCGAGACCCAGTACTTC
CDR3aa: CASSLVGSETQYF
v_gene: TRBV11-2
abundance: NA
d_gene: NA
j_gene: TRBJ2-5

CDR3nt: TGCAGTGCTAGAGCCGGGACAGGAAATGAAGCTTTCTTT
CDR3aa: CSARAGTGNEAFF
v_gene: TRBV20-1
abundance: NA
d_gene: TRBD1
j_gene: TRBJ1-1

CDR3nt: TGTGCCAGCAGACTCGACAGAAGAACTGAAGCTTTCTTT
CDR3aa: CASRLDRRTEAFF
v_gene: TRBV2
abundance: many
d_gene: NA
j_gene: TRBJ1-1

CDR3nt: TGTGCCAGCAGTTACGGGACAGGGGGCGCACGAGACTACACCTTC
CDR3aa: CASSYGTGGARDYTF
v_gene: TRBV6-2/TRBV6-3
abundance: few
d_gene: TRBD1
j_gene: TRBJ1-2

CDR3nt: TGTGCCAGTAGTCTCGGGACAAAACACTCCTACGAGCAGTACTTC
CDR3aa: CASSLGTKHSYEQYF
v_gene: TRBV19
abundance: few
d_gene: NA
j_gene: TRBJ2-7

CDR3nt: TGTGCCACCAGCAGAGGACAGGGTGTTTACTATGGCTACACCTTC
CDR3aa: CATSRGQGVYYGYTF
v_gene: TRBV15
abundance: few
d_gene: TRBD1
j_gene: TRBJ1-2

CDR3nt: TGTGCCAGCAGTTACTCGCACGGTAGCGGTCAAGAGACCCAGTACTTC
CDR3aa: CASSYSHGSGQETQYF
v_gene: TRBV6-2/TRBV6-3
abundance: NA
d_gene: NA
j_gene: TRBJ2-5

CDR3nt: TGCAGTGCTACTACTAGCGGCTACGAGCAGTACTTC
CDR3aa: CSATTSGYEQYF
v_gene: TRBV20-1
abundance: many
d_gene: TRBD2
j_gene: TRBJ2-7

CDR3nt: TGTGCCTGGTTCGCGAACTATGGCTACACCTTC
CDR3aa: CAWFANYGYTF
v_gene: TRBV30
abundance: NA
d_gene: NA
j_gene: TRBJ1-2

CDR3nt: TGTGCCACCAGTGATTCCGGGACAGGGGGCACAGATACGCAGTATTTT
CDR3aa: CATSDSGTGGTDTQYF
v_gene: TRBV24-1
abundance: few
d_gene: TRBD1
j_gene: TRBJ2-3